This T cell receptor beta chain was obtained from a study of blood T cell repertoires in COVID-19. Sequenced by immunoSEQ multiplex PCR; TCRdb stores in-frame clones only, minus some. Here the sample spans roughly 90,000 clones, over 75% being singletons. The V gene's germline CDR1 is KGHSH and CDR2 LQKENI. This CDR3 contains 15 residues. Trimming took 6 bases from V and 1 from J, leaving 13 bases between them. V usage is TRBV18 and J usage is TRBJ1-5; weak D call: TRBD1 (6 bases). The sequenced material came from peripheral blood. This TCR came from a human donor in a cohort sampled during active COVID-19. CDR3 in DNA: TGTGCCAGCTCCCGGGACATCGGAAGCAATCAGCCCCAGCATTTT. Translation gives CASSRDIGSNQPQHF.